These 31 T cell receptor delta chains originate from one sample sequenced in a study of gamma-delta T cells after stem cell transplantation. TCRdb re-processed the RT-PCR reads via CATT. The data contain about 14,000 delta-chain clones, over 8% of them singletons. Sequenced input: gamma-delta T cells. Source of these receptors: a human donor. It is not recorded whose cells these are; they may come from a transplant donor.

In the case of this clone: The mismatch at residue 13 between this DNA's translation and the TCRdb protein of a much larger clone likely reflects a read error; the protein shown is translated from the DNA. The chain uses TRDV1 and TRDJ3; tentative D call: TRDD2 (5 bases). The length of the CDR3 is 19 residues. The germline CDR1 and CDR2 sequences are TSWWSYY and QGS. Written as DNA, the CDR3 is TGTGCTCTTGGGGAATTCGGGTCACCAGGTTCCTGGTACACCCGACAGATGTTTTTC. It encodes CALGEFGSPGSWYTRQMFF.

This clone was counted a few times. With a far larger clone one base away, a read error is the likely cause. Other nucleotide sequences from this sample produce the same CDR3. The V gene is TRDV2, the J gene TRDJ1, with D possibly being TRDD3 (5 bases). From germline, CDR1 is GEAIGNYY and CDR2 EKD. The V end lost 1 base, the J end lost 0 bases, and 26 bases lay between the germline ends. The CDR3 spans 20 residues. This chain's CDR3 is CACDTMNLLGDPTYTDKLIF. The DNA for the CDR3 is TGTGCCTGTGACACGATGAATTTACTAGGGGACCCGACGTACACCGATAAACTCATCTTT.

This clone was detected ten times or more. At one end, the junction sequence differs from germline, possibly due to a read error. The chain is built from TRDV2 and TRDJ1; the D is unclear. The CDR3 runs to 19 residues. Germline V gives CDR1 GEAIGNYY, CDR2 EKD. The CDR3 DNA is TGTGCCTGTGACACCTTGGTTTTGCTGGTGGAAAAGTACACCGATAACCTCATCTTT. Translation gives CACDTLVLLVEKYTDNLIF.

This clone was observed many times. TCRdb's entry gives the protein of a much larger clone, which mismatches this DNA's translation at residue 5, likely from a read error; the protein reported here is translated from the DNA. In DNA form, the CDR3 reads TGTGCCTGTGACAGGCTATCTGGGGGATACGCGGGGGCCGATAAACTCATCTTT. Encoded protein: CACDRLSGGYAGADKLIF. V is TRDV2 and J is TRDJ1; 12 nucleotides agree with TRDD3. The ends lost 2 bases at V and 3 bases at J; junction bases unmatched: 12. The germline CDR1 and CDR2 sequences are GEAIGNYY and EKD. The CDR3 has 18 amino acids.

The CDR3 loop is CACDTVLGSTVTGESGLNDKLIF. In DNA, the CDR3 is TGTGCCTGTGACACCGTTTTGGGGAGTACAGTTACTGGGGAATCGGGCCTAAACGATAAACTCATCTTT. V usage is TRDV2 and J usage is TRDJ1; 7 bases match TRDD3. Germline V gives CDR1 GEAIGNYY, CDR2 EKD. The V and J ends lost 0 bases and 4 bases, in that order; junction bases with no gene match: 31. CDR3 length: 23 residues.

This clone was detected only a few times. The protein held in TCRdb is that of a much larger clone and does not match this DNA's translation at residue 10, likely because of a read error; the protein shown is translated from the DNA. The chain combines TRDV2 with TRDJ3; D remains unclear. V lost 0 bases and J lost 0, with 14 bases in between. The CDR3 extends over 19 amino acids. Germline V gives CDR1 GEAIGNYY, CDR2 EKD. The CDR3 loop is CACDTVEESNSWDTRQMFF. DNA for the CDR3: TGTGCCTGTGACACCGTCGAGGAATCCAACTCCTGGGACACCCGACAGATGTTTTTC.

To note about this clone: The junction does not match germline at one end; this may be a read error. The same CDR3 also results from other DNA sequences found in this sample. The rearrangement uses TRDV2 and TRDJ3, with unresolved D. The CDR3 covers 18 residues. CDR1 GEAIGNYY and CDR2 EKD come from the germline V gene. In nucleotides, the CDR3 is TGTGCCTGTGACACTCCTGTGGGTCGCTCCTCGTACACCCTACAGATGTTTTTC. This sequence encodes CACDTPVGRSSYTLQMFF.

This clone was seen only a few times. TCRdb shows a much larger clone's protein in place of this DNA's translation, and the two differ at residue 11, likely through a read error; the protein shown is translated from the DNA. The gene calls are TRDV2 and TRDJ1; TRDD3 aligns across 8 bases. The CDR3 has 16 amino acids. The germline CDR1 and CDR2 sequences are GEAIGNYY and EKD. V lost 2 bases, J lost 4 bases, and 11 bases stayed unmatched. CDR3 in amino acids: CACDILGDLYIDKLIF. The DNA for the CDR3 is TGTGCCTGTGACATTTTGGGGGATCTTTACATCGATAAACTCATCTTT.

For this clone: For this DNA, TCRdb reports the protein of a much larger clone, which diverges at residue 9, most likely from a read error; the protein presented here is translated directly from the DNA. The genes are TRDV2 and TRDJ3; D is ambiguous. The CDR3 is 19 residues long. The V gene's germline CDR1 is GEAIGNYY and CDR2 EKD. Trimming took 0 bases from V and 0 from J, leaving 14 bases between them. The CDR3 loop is CACDTVEEFSSWDTRQMFF. CDR3 DNA: TGTGCCTGTGACACCGTCGAGGAATTCAGCTCCTGGGACACCCGACAGATGTTTTTC.

This clone was found many times. This likely traces to a read error, being one base from a far larger clone. The rearrangement uses TRDV2 and TRDJ1, with 9 bases identical to TRDD3. J lost 1 base, V lost 3 bases, and 23 bases had no gene match. The CDR3 is made up of 21 amino acids. Per germline, CDR1 GEAIGNYY and CDR2 EKD. The CDR3 nucleotides are TGTGCCTGTGACGCCGTTGAGTCCAACCGGCGTACTGGGGGACTCACCGATAAACTCATCTTT. Its translation is CACDAVESNRRTGGLTDKLIF.

The table lists this clone with a few counts. This likely traces to a read error, being one base from a far larger clone. Other DNA sequences in the sample encode the same CDR3. The chain is built from TRDV2 and TRDJ3; no reliable D call. CDR3 length: 18 amino acids. The germline V gene encodes CDR1 GEAIGNYY and CDR2 EKD. The CDR3 region has the DNA TGCGCCTGTGACACCGCCACGCAAACTTCCTGGGACACCCGACAGATGTTTTTC. This sequence encodes CACDTATQTSWDTRQMFF.

With regard to this clone: This sequence is one base from a far larger clone and is likely a read error. This sample includes further DNA sequences coding for the same CDR3. The CDR3 region is CACDTLLGDTQTDKLIF. The CDR3 DNA reads TGTGCCTGTGACACCTTACTGGGTGATACGCAAACCGATAAACTCATCTTT. This chain connects TRDV2 to TRDJ1; tentatively, D is TRDD3 (6 bases). The CDR3 runs to 17 residues. V dropped 0 bases and J dropped 2 bases, with 18 bases sitting between them. Germline CDR1 GEAIGNYY, CDR2 EKD.

This clone has just a few counts. TCRdb lists the protein of a much larger clone for this DNA, which differs at residues 12 and 14, so this is likely a read error; the protein given here is translated from the DNA itself. The chain carries TRDV2 and TRDJ3, with TRDD3 identical over 12 bases. The CDR3 runs to 21 residues. Germline loops: CDR1 GEAIGNYY, CDR2 EKD. This CDR3 is CACDTLTGGYKRSCDTRQMFF. CDR3 sequence (DNA): TGTGCCTGTGACACCCTTACTGGGGGATACAAGCGCTCCTGTGACACCCGACAGATGTTTTTC.

This clone was observed a handful of times. TCRdb's entry gives the protein of a much larger clone, which mismatches this DNA's translation at residue 3, likely from a read error; the protein reported here is translated from the DNA. The chain joins TRAV29/DV5 to TRDJ1; TRDD3 matches 12 bases. Germline CDR1 and CDR2: NSMFDY and ISSIKDK. The CDR3 runs 22 residues. The CDR3 region has the DNA TGTGCAACAAGCGTGGGAGAGACACCCTGGACTACTGGGGGATACTACACCGATAAACTCATCTTT. Its translation: CATSVGETPWTTGGYYTDKLIF.

This clone has ten or more counts. TCRdb gives a protein that differs at residue 8 from what the DNA encodes, so the protein here is translated from the DNA. The rearrangement uses TRDV2 and TRDJ1, with 9 positions matching TRDD3. J gave up 5 bases and V 1 base, and 13 bases lay outside the gene matches. From germline, CDR1 is GEAIGNYY and CDR2 EKD. The CDR3 contains 17 residues. As DNA, the CDR3 is TGTGCCTGTGACACTTTGGACGCACTGGGGGACAAGGATAAACTCATCTTT. This sequence encodes CACDTLDALGDKDKLIF.

Details on this clone: A read error likely explains why the TCRdb protein, taken from a much larger clone, differs from this DNA's translation at residue 11; the protein shown is translated from the DNA. In DNA form, the CDR3 reads TGTGCTCTTGGGGAAATTTCCTACCCCCTCCCACTGGGGGATACGCTGGGTAAACTCATCTTT. Protein product: CALGEISYPLPLGDTLGKLIF. The chain employs TRDV1 and TRDJ1; 13 bases are a match to TRDD3. Germline lookup yields CDR1 TSWWSYY and CDR2 QGS. The length of the CDR3 is 21 residues. V lost 2 bases to trimming and J lost 7 bases; unmatched junction nucleotides: 22.

The table lists this clone with a few counts. The protein TCRdb lists belongs to a much larger clone and differs from this DNA's translation at residue 13, which points to a read error; the protein shown is made from the DNA. The J gene is TRDJ3, the V gene TRDV2; weak D call: TRDD3 (6 bases). In germline, CDR1 is GEAIGNYY, CDR2 EKD. This CDR3 has 19 residues. CDR3 sequence reads: CACDTAGGRSSWGTRQMFF. DNA for the CDR3: TGTGCCTGTGACACGGCCGGGGGACGTAGCTCCTGGGGCACCCGACAGATGTTTTTC.

This clone was picked up a small number of times. The protein that TCRdb holds for this DNA derives from a much larger clone and differs from the translated DNA at residue 17, which likely indicates a read error; the protein shown here is translated from the DNA. The chain carries TRDV2 and TRDJ1; 9 bases are a match to TRDD3. The CDR3 extends over 19 amino acids. Germline CDR1 reads GEAIGNYY; CDR2 reads EKD. CDR3 sequence: CACDTLTGGVPSYTDKPIF. For the CDR3, the DNA is TGTGCCTGTGACACACTAACTGGGGGAGTTCCATCGTACACCGATAAACCCATCTTT.

This clone was seen more than once but under ten times. The protein TCRdb gives is from a much larger clone and does not agree with this DNA's translation at residue 9, likely a read error; the protein shown here comes from the DNA. V gene TRDV2 combines with J gene TRDJ1; 10 nucleotides line up with TRDD3. CDR1 is GEAIGNYY, CDR2 EKD, per germline. This CDR3 is 16 amino acids long. V gave up 3 bases and J gave up 1 base; unmatched junction bases: 7. CDR3 in amino acids: CACDLLGDRSTDKLIF. The CDR3 coding sequence is TGTGCCTGTGACCTACTGGGGGATCGCTCCACCGATAAACTCATCTTT.

This clone was observed many times. For this DNA, TCRdb reports the protein of a much larger clone, which diverges at residue 4, most likely from a read error; the protein presented here is translated directly from the DNA. This sequence joins TRDV2 and TRDJ1; 8 nucleotides agree with TRDD3. Germline CDR1 is GEAIGNYY and CDR2 is EKD. V shed 4 bases, J shed 0 bases, and the junction held 9 bases outside the gene matches. This CDR3 region has 16 residues. The CDR3 here is CACEILGDLYTDKLIF. The DNA for the CDR3 is TGTGCCTGTGAGATTTTGGGGGATCTTTACACCGATAAACTCATCTTT.

This clone was seen a handful of times. The chain links TRDV2 to TRDJ1, with TRDD3 identical over 7 bases. The junction had 16 bases not matched to a gene; V was cut back by 1 base and J by 0 bases. The CDR3 has 19 amino acids. Germline V gene lookup returns CDR1 GEAIGNYY and CDR2 EKD. The CDR3 DNA follows: TGTGCCTGTGACACAAGAACTGGGGTAGAGCCATCGTACACCGATAAACTCATCTTT. Protein: CACDTRTGVEPSYTDKLIF.

This clone was recorded many times. This chain links TRDV2 with TRDJ1; TRDD3 agrees at 12 bases. J was trimmed by 0 bases and V by 2 bases; bases with no gene match: 18. The CDR3 runs 21 residues. Germline CDR1 GEAIGNYY, CDR2 EKD. CDR3 in amino acids: CACDKLGTGGYPAAHTDKLIF. The CDR3 DNA sequence: TGTGCCTGTGACAAACTCGGTACTGGGGGATACCCCGCCGCGCACACCGATAAACTCATCTTT.

This clone was recorded at least ten times. The chain couples TRDV2 to TRDJ1; the match to TRDD3 covers 7 bases. In germline, CDR1 is GEAIGNYY, CDR2 EKD. V shed 1 base, J shed 0 bases, and the junction held 13 bases outside the gene matches. This CDR3 region has 18 residues. CDR3 residues: CACDTGRRGDEYTDKLIF. Written as DNA, the CDR3 is TGTGCCTGTGACACTGGGCGACGGGGGGATGAGTACACCGATAAACTCATCTTT.

Ten or more counts support this clone. One junction end disagrees with the germline gene, perhaps due to a read error. This sample also contains other DNA sequences that code for the same CDR3. The J gene is TRDJ1, the V gene TRDV2; 12 bases map to TRDD3. The CDR3 length is 19 residues. Germline V gene sequence: CDR1 GEAIGNYY, CDR2 EKD. The CDR3 coding sequence is TGTGCCTGTGACATCGTACTGGGGGATACCTCCTCCCGTGCCGATAACCTCATCTTT. Its translation: CACDIVLGDTSSRADNLIF.

On this clone: The protein that TCRdb holds for this DNA derives from a much larger clone and differs from the translated DNA at residue 10, which likely indicates a read error; the protein shown here is translated from the DNA. The V call is TRDV2, the J call TRDJ1, with a tentative D call TRDD3 (6 bases). Trimming took off 1 base at V and 0 bases at J, with 17 bases between the two ends. This CDR3 has 17 residues. Germline loops: CDR1 GEAIGNYY, CDR2 EKD. The CDR3 DNA reads as TGTGCCTGTGACACAGTCGGGGATCTGGACTACACCGATAAACTCATCTTT. Its translation is CACDTVGDLDYTDKLIF.

With respect to this clone: One base separates it from a far larger clone, so it is likely a read error. This CDR3 is also generated by other DNA sequences in the sample. The rearrangement uses TRDV1 and TRDJ2, with 9 bases matching TRDD3. CDR3 size: 23 residues. V was clipped by 9 bases and J by 2 bases; unmatched bases: 31. In germline, CDR1 is TSWWSYY, CDR2 QGS. Here the CDR3 reads CALGKGILLKYGGILDLTAQLFF. The CDR3, as DNA: TGTGCTCTCGGGAAGGGGATCCTACTGAAATACGGGGGGATACTGGACTTGACAGCACAACTCTTCTTT.

This clone was picked up a small number of times. TCRdb shows a much larger clone's protein in place of this DNA's translation, and the two differ at residue 14, likely through a read error; the protein shown is translated from the DNA. The genes are TRDV2 and TRDJ3; TRDD3 aligns across 8 bases. This CDR3 has 20 amino acids. Per the germline V gene, CDR1 is GEAIGNYY and CDR2 is EKD. The CDR3 spells CACDWMVGDSSSWNTRQMFF. CDR3 DNA sequence: TGTGCCTGTGACTGGATGGTGGGGGATTCAAGCTCCTGGAACACCCGACAGATGTTTTTC.

Comment on this clone: This is likely an artifact of a read error, given a far larger clone one base away. Distinct nucleotide sequences in the sample also encode this CDR3. The rearrangement links TRDV2 to TRDJ1; D is ambiguous. Looked up from germline, CDR1 is GEAIGNYY and CDR2 is EKD. Deletions cut 1 base from V and 3 bases from J, with 14 bases between. CDR3 length equals 15 residues. The chain's CDR3 is CACDTLLGGSDKLIF. Here the CDR3 DNA reads TGTGCCTGTGACACGTTACTTGGTGGGTCCGATAAACTCATCTTT.

This clone occurred a few times. This DNA's translation differs at residue 19 from TCRdb's protein, which comes from a much larger clone; a read error is likely, and the protein shown is translated from the DNA. The chain couples TRDV2 to TRDJ1; 9 nucleotides line up with TRDD3. Per the germline V gene, CDR1 is GEAIGNYY and CDR2 is EKD. This CDR3 comprises 21 residues. CDR3 sequence reads: CACDTVQKSLGDETYTDKRIF. For the CDR3, the DNA is TGTGCCTGTGACACCGTTCAAAAAAGTCTGGGGGATGAAACGTACACCGATAAACGCATCTTT.

Of note for this clone: The TCRdb protein comes from a much larger clone and disagrees with this DNA's translation at residue 9, likely due to a read error; the protein given here is derived from the DNA. The genes are TRDV1 and TRDJ1, with 8 bases matching TRDD3. Per germline, CDR1 TSWWSYY and CDR2 QGS. The CDR3 has 21 amino acids. CDR3 DNA: TGTGCTCTTGGGGAACTATTTCCGACATACATCCCTTATAACTGGGGGGATAGACTCATCTTT. This sequence encodes CALGELFPTYIPYNWGDRLIF.

As regards this clone: TCRdb lists the protein of a much larger clone for this DNA, which differs at residue 9, so this is likely a read error; the protein given here is translated from the DNA itself. The V call is TRDV2, the J call TRDJ1; 10 nucleotides line up with TRDD3. CDR3 length: 19 residues. CDR1 and CDR2 from the germline V gene are GEAIGNYY and EKD. Unmatched junction bases numbered 16, after V lost 0 bases and J lost 4 bases. CDR3 sequence: CACDTVGNRGIRGIDKLIF. The CDR3 DNA reads as TGTGCCTGTGACACCGTGGGCAACCGGGGGATACGGGGCATCGATAAACTCATCTTT.